Listed here are 25 T cell receptor beta chains from one sample, sequenced in a study of T cells after yellow fever vaccination. In TCRdb, the 5' RACE reads were re-called with MiXCR into one record per CDR3 protein. There are around 500,000 distinct CDR3 sequences in the sample; roughly 22% occur only once, and less than 20% lies in the top ten. Sequenced here: PBMCs, sampled less than 25 days after the first yellow fever vaccination. These receptors were taken from a man aged 18-30 years who received the YFV17D yellow fever vaccine.

V is TRBV7-7 and J is TRBJ2-1; 9 bases agree with TRBD1. There are 13 residues in the CDR3. Germline CDR1 SSHAT, CDR2 FNYEAQ (reference sequence). Trimming took 8 bases from V and 5 from J; bases not matched to a gene: 4. In nucleotides, the CDR3 is TGTGCCAGCGGGACAGGGATAAACAATGAGCAGTTCTTC. Protein: CASGTGINNEQFF. Variable domain in full (rest from reference TRBV7-7 and TRBJ2-1): GAGVSQSPRYKVTKRGQDVTLRCDPISSHATLYWYQQALGQGPEFLTYFNYEAQPDKSGLPSDRFSAERPEGSISTLTIQRTEQRDSAMYRCASGTGINNEQFFGPGTRLTVL.

This clonotype was detected ten times or more. This sequence joins TRBV29-1 and TRBJ1-3, with no clear D. The germline V gene has CDR1 SQVTM and CDR2 ANQGSEA. V shed 4 bases and J shed 4 bases, with 14 bases lying between them. The CDR3 spans 14 residues. The CDR3 region is CSVVKESDGNTIYF. CDR3 coding DNA: TGCAGCGTTGTAAAGGAGTCGGACGGAAACACCATATATTTT.

Only a few counts were recorded for this clonotype. The J gene is TRBJ2-3, the V gene TRBV27; no definite D call. The germline V gene has CDR1 MNHEY and CDR2 SMNVEV (reference sequence). V gave up 2 bases and J gave up 6 bases, with 9 bases separating them. The CDR3 has 13 residues. CDR3 in amino acids: CASSLERPDTQYF. CDR3 bases: TGTGCCAGCAGTTTAGAACGTCCCGATACGCAGTATTTT.

This clonotype came up a few times. V is TRBV24-1 and J is TRBJ2-1; 10 nucleotides match TRBD2. Germline values: CDR1 KGHDR, CDR2 SFDVKD. V lost 3 bases, J lost 0 bases, and 10 bases stayed unmatched. CDR3 length: 19 residues. CDR3 sequence reads: CATSDRTSGPSRSYNEQFF. The CDR3 region has the DNA TGTGCCACCAGTGATCGGACTAGCGGACCATCTCGCTCCTACAATGAGCAGTTCTTC.

The genes are TRBV6-1 and TRBJ1-5; D possibly corresponds to TRBD1 (5 bases). Germline CDR1 MNHNS, CDR2 SASEGT. There are 14 residues in the CDR3. DNA of the CDR3: TGTTCTCATTCCGGGACCTTTGCCGATCAGCCCCAGCATTTT. Translated: CSHSGTFADQPQHF.

This clonotype has at least ten counts. The CDR3 region has the DNA TGTGCCAGCAGTTCCCCCAGGAGGGGGAGCTCCTACGAGCAGTACGTC. Its translation is CASSSPRRGSSYEQYV. The chain is built from TRBV28 and TRBJ2-7, with D tentatively TRBD1 or TRBD2 (6 bases each). Trimming removed 4 bases at V and 0 bases at J, with 16 bases between. The germline V gene has CDR1 MDHEN and CDR2 SYDVKM. The CDR3 contains 16 residues.

The rearrangement uses TRBV9 and TRBJ2-7; TRBD1 is a possible D gene (6 bases). This CDR3 comprises 13 residues. CDR1 and CDR2 from the germline V gene are SGDLS and YYNGEE. V shed 4 bases and J shed 7 bases, with 15 bases lying between them. The CDR3 DNA is TGTGCCAGCAGCCGTAGCCAGGGGAGTGAGCAGTACGTC. It encodes CASSRSQGSEQYV.

The V call is TRBV7-2, the J call TRBJ2-3; 7 nucleotides agree with TRBD2. J gave up 13 bases and V 3 bases, and 10 bases lay outside the gene matches. The germline CDR1 and CDR2 sequences are SGHTA and FQGNSA. The CDR3 length is 13 residues. The CDR3 region has the DNA TGTGCCAGCAGCTTGGATGACTACCGGGGGGAGTATTTT. Translated, it gives CASSLDDYRGEYF.

This clonotype was observed a few times. V usage is TRBV6-1 and J usage is TRBJ2-2; possibly TRBD1 for D (6 bases). Germline CDR1 is MNHNS and CDR2 is SASEGT. Deletions cut 6 bases from V and 5 bases from J, with 13 bases between. The CDR3 covers 14 residues. CDR3 loop: CASRQTGSTGELFF. CDR3 bases: TGTGCCAGCAGACAGACAGGCTCTACCGGGGAGCTGTTTTTT.

This clonotype has just one count. The chain recombines TRBV5-1 with TRBJ2-5; tentative D call: TRBD2 (5 bases). V lost 4 bases and J 5 bases, leaving 12 bases between the germline ends. This CDR3 spans 13 amino acids. Per germline, CDR1 SGHRS and CDR2 YFSETQ. The CDR3 here is CASSIGGLETQYF. CDR3 DNA sequence: TGCGCCAGCAGCATAGGAGGTCTGGAGACCCAGTACTTC.

V usage is TRBV6-5 and J usage is TRBJ2-1; possible D gene TRBD2, 6 bases. The CDR3 spans 14 residues. The V and J ends lost 4 bases and 5 bases respectively, with 12 bases between them. Germline values: CDR1 MNHEY, CDR2 SVGAGI. The CDR3: CASSWSGRHNEQFF. The CDR3 bases are TGTGCCAGCAGTTGGAGCGGGCGACACAATGAGCAGTTCTTC.

The chain carries TRBV12-3 or TRBV12-4 and TRBJ1-3, with TRBD1 identical over 11 bases. V dropped 5 bases and J dropped 0; count of bases not matched to a gene: 9. The CDR3 has 18 amino acids. This chain's CDR3 is CASSRRTGGSFSGNTIYF. As DNA, the CDR3 is TGTGCCAGCAGTCGCCGGACAGGGGGCTCTTTCTCTGGAAACACCATATATTTT.

This chain links TRBV20-1 with TRBJ2-2, with TRBD2 matching over 10 bases. The CDR3 length is 18 residues. With V trimmed by 6 bases and J by 3 bases, 16 bases remained unmatched. Germline V gene lookup returns CDR1 DFQATT and CDR2 SNEGSKA (reference sequence). CDR3 DNA sequence: TGCAGTGCCGCCCGCCGATTTCCGGGACTAGCGTACACCGGGGAGCTGTTTTTT. Its translation: CSAARRFPGLAYTGELFF.

The V and J genes are TRBV12-3 or TRBV12-4 and TRBJ1-4; a possible D gene is TRBD1 (5 bases). The CDR3 loop spans 12 amino acids. With 4 bases removed from V and 8 bases from J, the gap between germline ends came to 8 bases. CDR3 residues: CASSWGLEKLFF. CDR3 DNA: TGTGCCAGCAGTTGGGGCCTGGAAAAACTGTTTTTT.

The table lists this clonotype with many counts. This chain links TRBV5-1 with TRBJ2-7; a possible D gene is TRBD2 (6 bases). The V gene lost 0 bases and the J gene lost 9 bases, with 16 bases spanning the gap. The CDR3 is 14 amino acids. Per the germline V gene, CDR1 is SGHRS and CDR2 is YFSETQ. The CDR3 sequence: CASSLVGGRNGQYF. In DNA, the CDR3 is TGCGCCAGCAGCTTGGTTGGAGGGAGAAATGGGCAGTACTTC.

This clonotype was observed a handful of times. The chain has TRBV27 and TRBJ2-7, with D possibly being TRBD1 or TRBD2 (5 bases each). The germline V gene encodes CDR1 MNHEY and CDR2 SMNVEV (reference sequence). This CDR3 contains 14 residues. Trimming left V 5 bases short and J 6 bases short, with 17 bases between. The CDR3, as DNA: TGTGCCAGCAGTGCCCGGGGACCTCTGGGCGAGCAGTACTTC. Residues: CASSARGPLGEQYF.

This clonotype was counted between two and nine times. CDR3 sequence: CSARDQWWADTQYF. The CDR3 nucleotides read TGCAGTGCTAGAGATCAATGGTGGGCAGATACGCAGTATTTT. The J gene is TRBJ2-3, the V gene TRBV20-1; D is unclear. The length of the CDR3 is 14 residues. V was pared by 0 bases and J by 4 bases, with 11 bases between. From germline, CDR1 is DFQATT and CDR2 SNEGSKA (reference sequence).

This clonotype has just a few counts. The V gene is TRBV10-3, the J gene TRBJ2-3; a possible D gene is TRBD2 (7 bases). The germline V gene has CDR1 ENHRY and CDR2 SYGVKD. Trimming pared 0 bases from V and 4 bases from J, leaving 17 bases between. The CDR3 loop spans 17 amino acids. The CDR3 DNA sequence: TGTGCCATCAGTGAGTCGCCTTGGCGGGGGCGCCCAGATACGCAGTATTTT. Translated: CAISESPWRGRPDTQYF.

This clonotype was recorded many times. This chain joins TRBV3-1 and TRBJ2-5; D is tentatively TRBD1 or TRBD2 (5 bases each). V gave up 6 bases and J gave up 5 bases, with 10 bases separating them. This CDR3 comprises 12 residues. Germline V CDR1 and CDR2: LGHDT, YNNKEL (reference sequence). The CDR3 bases are TGTGCCAGCAGAACCGGGACCGAGACCCAGTACTTC. It specifies CASRTGTETQYF.

This clonotype was seen a handful of times. The chain employs TRBV5-1 and TRBJ2-5; D is ambiguous. The CDR3 sequence is 16 residues long. Trimming removed 3 bases from V and 0 bases from J, with 15 bases in between. The germline CDR1 and CDR2 sequences are SGHRS and YFSETQ. The CDR3 here is CASSYDPPSYQETQYF. The CDR3 DNA reads TGCGCCAGCAGCTATGACCCTCCCTCGTACCAAGAGACCCAGTACTTC.

V usage is TRBV5-1 and J usage is TRBJ2-7, with TRBD1 matching 9 bases. The CDR3 has 14 residues. Germline V gives CDR1 SGHRS, CDR2 YFSETQ. The V gene end was trimmed by 3 bases and the J gene end by 6 bases; junction bases not matched to a gene: 7. CDR3 sequence: CASSSTGGYSEQYF. CDR3 DNA sequence: TGCGCCAGCAGCTCTACAGGGGGCTACAGCGAGCAGTACTTC.

The chain carries TRBV24-1 and TRBJ1-2; D gene unclear. Trimming pared 8 bases from V and 8 bases from J, leaving 14 bases between. The CDR3 contains 12 residues. The V gene's germline CDR1 is KGHDR and CDR2 SFDVKD. CDR3 in DNA: TGTGCCACCAATTCGGACGAAAGGGGCTACACCTTC. Its protein is CATNSDERGYTF.

The CDR3 loop is CASSSLSGQYTYEQYF. CDR3 nucleotides: TGTGCCAGCAGCAGTTTGTCGGGACAGTATACCTACGAGCAGTACTTC. The chain links TRBV7-9 to TRBJ2-7; 7 bases map to TRBD1. The junction had 12 bases not matched to a gene; V was cut back by 5 bases and J by 2 bases. The CDR3 loop spans 16 amino acids. Germline assignment: CDR1 SEHNR and CDR2 FQNEAQ (reference sequence).

The CDR3, as DNA: TGTGCCAGCAGCACAGGGGGAGTCACTGAAGCTTTCTTT. As protein: CASSTGGVTEAFF. The V and J genes are TRBV13 and TRBJ1-1, with 8 bases identical to TRBD1. CDR3 length: 13 amino acids. The junction had 3 bases not matched to a gene; V was cut back by 5 bases and J by 4 bases. From germline, CDR1 is PRHDT and CDR2 FYEKMQ (reference sequence).

The sample holds a few counts of this clonotype. The rearrangement links TRBV7-9 to TRBJ2-3; 9 positions agree with TRBD2. CDR3 length: 15 residues. Germline trimming cut 1 base from V and 3 bases from J; bases unmatched to any gene: 2. Germline CDR1 SEHNR, CDR2 FQNEAQ (reference sequence). In DNA form, the CDR3 reads TGTGCCAGCAGCTTAGGCGGGGGGGCAACAGATACGCAGTATTTT. Its protein product is CASSLGGGATDTQYF.